These 28 T cell receptor beta chains were all obtained from the same sample, sequenced in a study of cytomegalovirus exposure and HLA in healthy donors. Use of 60 Vbeta and 13 Jbeta primers characterized the PCR. Profiling relied on immunoSEQ multiplex PCR, and the TCRdb table lists in-frame clones only, not all of them. The table shows roughly 190,000 clones, with about nine tenths occurring only once. Specimen: PBMCs. These receptors all stem from a boy aged 2-15 years in good health and CMV-seronegative.

The chain has TRBV5-1 and TRBJ2-7, with 9 bases lining up with TRBD2. The V and J ends lost 7 bases and 0 bases, in that order; junction bases with no gene match: 8. This CDR3 spans 15 amino acids. Germline CDR1 reads SGHRS; CDR2 reads YFSETQ. The CDR3 DNA follows: TGCGCCAGCCGCCGGAGTAGCGGGAGCTCCTACGAGCAGTACTTC. As protein: CASRRSSGSSYEQYF.

The chain links TRBV4-1 to TRBJ1-1; 9 nucleotides agree with TRBD1. CDR3 length: 14 residues. V was clipped by 5 bases and J by 3 bases; unmatched bases: 4. CDR1 is MGHRA, CDR2 YSYEKL, per germline. The CDR3 reads CASSEQGAYTEAFF. Here the CDR3 DNA reads TGCGCCAGCAGCGAACAGGGGGCATACACTGAAGCTTTCTTT.

The chain couples TRBV4-1 to TRBJ1-4; a weak D match, TRBD1 (5 bases). There are 16 residues in the CDR3. The V and J ends lost 1 base and 7 bases respectively, with 16 bases between them. Germline CDR1 MGHRA, CDR2 YSYEKL. CDR3 DNA sequence: TGCGCCAGCAGCCAAGGACTGGGGATCCAGGGTGAAAAACTGTTTTTT. Translating it yields CASSQGLGIQGEKLFF.

V and J are TRBV18 and TRBJ1-1; D unresolved. Trimming removed 2 bases from V and 0 bases from J, with 13 bases in between. This CDR3 has 16 amino acids. CDR1 is KGHSH, CDR2 LQKENI, per germline. The CDR3, as DNA: TGTGCCAGCTCACCAAGGTTCGAGGGAATGAACACTGAAGCTTTCTTT. It translates to CASSPRFEGMNTEAFF.

J is TRBJ2-1 and V is TRBV21-1; TRBD2 is the table's D call, not checked against the DNA. TRBV21-1 is recorded as a pseudogene. This CDR3 spans 15 amino acids. The CDR3 region is CASSILSGRANEQFF. The CDR3 DNA sequence: TGTGCCAGCAGCATCCTTAGCGGGAGGGCCAATGAGCAGTTCTTC.

The V call is TRBV29-1, the J call TRBJ2-1; 9 bases agree with TRBD1. The ends lost 3 bases at V and 8 bases at J; junction bases unmatched: 8. CDR1 and CDR2 from the germline V gene are SQVTM and ANQGSEA. This CDR3 spans 14 amino acids. The CDR3 DNA sequence: TGCAGCGTTGATATTGGACAGGGGCACGATGAGCAGTTCTTC. Protein sequence: CSVDIGQGHDEQFF.

The chain carries TRBV28 and TRBJ1-5, with 8 bases aligning to TRBD1. Germline loops: CDR1 MDHEN, CDR2 SYDVKM. Trimming took 6 bases from V and 6 from J; bases not matched to a gene: 4. The CDR3 is made up of 13 amino acids. The chain's CDR3 is CASRAGGFQPQHF. DNA of the CDR3: TGTGCCAGCAGAGCAGGGGGCTTTCAGCCCCAGCATTTT.

The J gene is TRBJ1-1, the V gene TRBV28, with D tentatively TRBD1 (5 bases). The CDR3 spans 12 residues. V was shortened by 7 bases and J by 5 bases, with 11 bases between the two germline ends. Germline V lookup: CDR1 MDHEN, CDR2 SYDVKM. CDR3 sequence (DNA): TGTGCCAGCACTGGGGGGGTAACTGAAGCTTTCTTT. This translates into CASTGGVTEAFF.

The gene calls are TRBV25-1 and TRBJ1-2; D is unresolved. The CDR3 has 14 residues. Germline CDR1 reads MGHDK; CDR2 reads SYGVNS. Trimming pared 4 bases from V and 4 bases from J, leaving 13 bases between. CDR3: CASSAVGRSYGYTF. CDR3 DNA: TGTGCCAGCAGTGCGGTCGGCAGGTCCTATGGCTACACCTTC.

The table lists this clone with a count of one. The rearrangement uses TRBV7-3 and TRBJ2-7; D is perhaps TRBD1 (6 bases). Trimming cost V 5 bases and J 3 bases, with 11 bases left between them. The CDR3 runs 13 residues. Germline CDR1 is SGHTA and CDR2 is FQGTGA. The CDR3 loop reads CASSPRGGYEQYF. The DNA of the CDR3 is TGTGCCAGCAGCCCTCGAGGGGGCTACGAGCAGTACTTC.

The rearrangement links TRBV7-9 to TRBJ1-1, with a weak D call TRBD1 (6 bases). The germline V and J ends were trimmed by 5 bases and 4 bases, with 14 bases remaining between them. The germline V gene has CDR1 SEHNR and CDR2 FQNEAQ (reference sequence). The CDR3 consists of 14 residues. This chain's CDR3 is CASSPSTGFTEAFF. CDR3 nucleotide sequence: TGTGCCAGCAGCCCGAGTACAGGGTTCACTGAAGCTTTCTTT.

The chain combines TRBV5-6 with TRBJ2-5; no clear D gene. The CDR3 has 11 amino acids. The germline gives CDR1 SGHDT, CDR2 YYEEEE. The V end was cut by 4 bases, the J end by 11 bases, with 12 bases between. The CDR3 loop reads CASSELGEQYF. DNA of the CDR3: TGTGCCAGCAGCGAGCTCGGAGAGCAGTACTTC.

This chain links TRBV2 with TRBJ1-4; the D is unclear. This CDR3 has 14 residues. Germline loops: CDR1 SNHLY, CDR2 FYNNEI. V was cut by 4 bases and J by 4 bases, with 10 bases left in between. CDR3 bases: TGTGCCAGCAGTGGGCGGTTCCTTAATGAAAAACTGTTTTTT. The encoded protein is CASSGRFLNEKLFF. Variable domain in full (rest from reference TRBV2 and TRBJ1-4): EPEVTQTPSHQVTQMGQEVILRCVPISNHLYFYWYRQILGQKVEFLVSFYNNEISEKSEIFDDQFSVERPDGSNFTLKIRSTKLEDSAMYFCASSGRFLNEKLFFGSGTQLSVL.

This chain connects TRBV7-9 to TRBJ2-3, with 8 positions matching TRBD2. Losses at the gene ends were 5 bases for V and 0 bases for J; bases not matched to a gene: 7. CDR1 and CDR2 from the germline V gene are SEHNR and FQNEAQ (reference sequence). The CDR3 contains 16 residues. In DNA form, the CDR3 reads TGTGCCAGCAGCCCAGGAGCGGGGGTAAGCACAGATACGCAGTATTTT. The encoded protein is CASSPGAGVSTDTQYF.

The rearrangement uses TRBV18 and TRBJ2-7; 8 bases map to TRBD1. Germline loops: CDR1 KGHSH, CDR2 LQKENI. V was clipped by 6 bases and J by 5 bases; unmatched bases: 9. The CDR3 is made up of 14 amino acids. CDR3 in DNA: TGTGCCAGCTCTCAATCCGCAGGGGGCGACGAGCAGTACTTC. This codes for CASSQSAGGDEQYF.

The chain uses TRBV7-2 and TRBJ1-4, with D possibly matching TRBD1 (6 bases). Trimming left V 4 bases short and J 8 bases short, with 14 bases between. The CDR3 has 14 amino acids. Per germline, CDR1 SGHTA and CDR2 FQGNSA. CDR3 amino acids: CASSSHREGEKLFF. The CDR3 DNA sequence: TGTGCCAGCAGCTCCCACAGGGAGGGCGAAAAACTGTTTTTT.

The chain links TRBV27 to TRBJ2-7; D gene ambiguous. Germline CDR1 reads MNHEY; CDR2 reads SMNVEV (reference sequence). The CDR3 covers 13 residues. Between the trimmed V and J ends, which lost 0 bases and 2 bases, there was a span of 5 bases. The CDR3 DNA reads as TGTGCCAGCAGTTTATCGAGAGCCTACGAGCAGTACTTC. Residues: CASSLSRAYEQYF.

The V call is TRBV13, the J call TRBJ2-7, with TRBD2 identical over 9 bases. The V and J ends lost 4 bases and 6 bases, in that order; junction bases with no gene match: 7. The CDR3 is made up of 14 amino acids. CDR1 is PRHDT and CDR2 is FYEKMQ in the germline V gene (reference sequence). The CDR3 is CASSSGTSTSEQYF. The CDR3 DNA follows: TGTGCCAGCAGCTCCGGGACTAGCACGAGCGAGCAGTACTTC. Full variable domain (missing parts from reference TRBV13 and TRBJ2-7): AAGVIQSPRHLIKEKRETATLKCYPIPRHDTVYWYQQGPGQDPQFLISFYEKMQSDKGSIPDRFSAQQFSDYHSELNMSSLELGDSALYFCASSSGTSTSEQYFGPGTRLTVT.

V gene TRBV28 combines with J gene TRBJ1-3, with 7 positions matching TRBD1. Germline-derived CDR1 and CDR2 are MDHEN and SYDVKM. The CDR3 contains 16 residues. J gave up 1 base and V 6 bases, and 9 bases lay outside the gene matches. The CDR3 sequence: CASSVNLQGSGNTIYF. CDR3 DNA sequence: TGTGCCAGCAGCGTAAACCTACAGGGGTCTGGAAACACCATATATTTT.

The J gene is TRBJ2-7, the V gene TRBV2; TRBD1 aligns across 9 bases. The trim removed 4 bases at V and 1 base at J, leaving 14 bases unmatched. The V gene's germline CDR1 is SNHLY and CDR2 FYNNEI. The CDR3 totals 18 residues. CDR3 sequence reads: CASSVAGQGIDNSYEQYF. CDR3 nucleotide sequence: TGTGCCAGCAGTGTCGCGGGACAGGGTATTGACAATTCCTACGAGCAGTACTTC.

The chain recombines TRBV9 with TRBJ2-3; the D gene is possibly TRBD1 (5 bases). Germline CDR1 reads SGDLS; CDR2 reads YYNGEE. Trimming pared 0 bases from V and 3 bases from J, leaving 5 bases between. This CDR3 is built from 13 residues. The CDR3 loop reads CASSVAGTDTQYF. The CDR3 region has the DNA TGTGCCAGCAGCGTAGCAGGGACAGATACGCAGTATTTT. The complete variable domain, with remaining parts taken from reference TRBV9 and TRBJ2-3, reads DSGVTQTPKHLITATGQRVTLRCSPRSGDLSVYWYQQSLDQGLQFLIQYYNGEERAKGNILERFSAQQFPDLHSELNLSSLELGDSALYFCASSVAGTDTQYFGPGTRLTVL.

CDR3 sequence (DNA): TGTGCCAGCAGACAACAGCGGGGGGCCTTCTACAATGAGCAGTTCTTC. It specifies CASRQQRGAFYNEQFF. The rearrangement joins TRBV28 to TRBJ2-1; TRBD2 aligns across 9 bases. The V and J ends lost 6 bases and 3 bases, in that order; junction bases with no gene match: 9. From germline, CDR1 is MDHEN and CDR2 SYDVKM. The CDR3 extends over 16 amino acids. Full variable domain (rest looked up from reference TRBV28 and TRBJ2-1): DVKVTQSSRYLVKRTGEKVFLECVQDMDHENMFWYRQDPGLGLRLIYFSYDVKMKEKGDIPEGYSVSREKKERFSLILESASTNQTSMYLCASRQQRGAFYNEQFFGPGTRLTVL.

The rearrangement links TRBV11-1 to TRBJ2-7; possibly TRBD1 for D (5 bases). This CDR3 spans 12 amino acids. Trimming took off 4 bases at V and 4 bases at J, with 8 bases between the two ends. Germline V gene data show CDR1 as SGHAT and CDR2 as FQDESV (reference sequence). CDR3 in amino acids: CASSSTGYEQYF. CDR3 in DNA: TGTGCCAGCAGCTCAACAGGATACGAGCAGTACTTC.

V usage is TRBV27 and J usage is TRBJ2-7, with D unclear. The germline CDR1 and CDR2 sequences are MNHEY and SMNVEV (reference sequence). Trimming pared 2 bases from V and 3 bases from J, leaving 14 bases between. The CDR3 covers 15 residues. The chain's CDR3 is CASSLTSQENYEQYF. Here the CDR3 DNA reads TGTGCCAGCAGTTTAACCTCTCAGGAAAACTACGAGCAGTACTTC.

The chain carries TRBV4-1 and TRBJ2-3; TRBD1 agrees at 10 bases. CDR1 is MGHRA, CDR2 YSYEKL, per germline. The J segment lost 2 bases and the V segment lost 3 bases, leaving 2 bases of the junction unmatched. This CDR3 contains 15 residues. Written as DNA, the CDR3 is TGCGCCAGCAGCCAGGGACAGGGGCCCACAGATACGCAGTATTTT. This translates into CASSQGQGPTDTQYF.

This rearrangement joins TRBV6-1 to TRBJ1-1, with D maybe TRBD1 (6 bases). CDR1 MNHNS and CDR2 SASEGT come from the germline V gene. Trimming took off 5 bases at V and 1 base at J, with 8 bases between the two ends. The CDR3 has 13 amino acids. The CDR3 loop reads CASSTGKNTEAFF. The CDR3 DNA reads as TGTGCCAGCAGTACAGGGAAGAACACTGAAGCTTTCTTT.

This clone has only one observation. V and J are TRBV7-9 and TRBJ2-7; D is unresolved. Trimming left V 5 bases short and J 3 bases short, with 20 bases between. Per the germline V gene, CDR1 is SEHNR and CDR2 is FQNEAQ (reference sequence). This CDR3 is built from 16 residues. The CDR3 sequence: CASSPAGGPILYEQYF. Written as DNA, the CDR3 is TGTGCCAGCAGCCCCGCCGGTGGGCCGATCCTCTACGAGCAGTACTTC.

V and J are TRBV4-1 and TRBJ2-7; TRBD1 matches at 12 bases. This CDR3 has 16 amino acids. With 3 bases clipped from V and 6 bases from J, the junction kept 9 bases outside the gene matches. Germline CDR1 MGHRA, CDR2 YSYEKL. The CDR3 region is CASSHRAGTGGVEQYF. The CDR3 DNA reads as TGCGCCAGCAGCCATCGAGCCGGGACAGGGGGCGTCGAGCAGTACTTC.